The 10 T cell receptor beta chains below all came from one sample that was sequenced in a study of CD8 T cells in ankylosing spondylitis. Study-level findings and limits: What seemed typical of ankylosing spondylitis blood was a TCR beta motif built from several highly homologous variants.

In TCRdb, the 5' RACE reads were re-called with MiXCR into one record per CDR3 protein. Of fewer than 650,000 distinct CDR3 sequences in the sample, approximately 12% were seen once. No antigen has been assigned to these receptors. Sequenced sample: blood, either unsorted or a sorted T cell fraction (not recorded which). The receptors here all came from a male donor with ankylosing spondylitis.

This clonotype was seen ten or more times. This chain joins TRBV28 and TRBJ2-3; possibly TRBD1 or TRBD2 for D (5 bases each). The germline V gene has CDR1 MDHEN and CDR2 SYDVKM. The V end was cut by 2 bases, the J end by 3 bases, with 9 bases between. The CDR3 has 14 residues. The CDR3 DNA reads TGTGCCAGCAGTTTACAGGGAGCAACAGATACGCAGTATTTT. Its protein is CASSLQGATDTQYF.

Here the CDR3 reads CSVEGSYEQYF. DNA of the CDR3: TGCAGCGTTGAGGGATCCTACGAGCAGTACTTC. The chain joins TRBV29-1 to TRBJ2-7; D unresolved. Germline CDR1 is SQVTM and CDR2 is ANQGSEA. There are 11 residues in the CDR3. The V gene lost 3 bases and the J gene lost 1 base, with 4 bases spanning the gap.

This clonotype was seen repeatedly, ten times or more. V usage is TRBV12-3 or TRBV12-4 and J usage is TRBJ2-5; 8 bases align to TRBD2. The CDR3 has 13 amino acids. V shed 3 bases and J 7 bases; nucleotides not matched to a gene: 4. The DNA of the CDR3 is TGTGCCAGCAGTTTCGGTAGCGGGGCGACCCAGTACTTC. Residues: CASSFGSGATQYF.

This clonotype was seen a few times. The chain carries TRBV4-1 and TRBJ2-2; TRBD2 matches 12 bases. The germline CDR1 and CDR2 sequences are MGHRA and YSYEKL. V shed 4 bases and J 4 bases; nucleotides not matched to a gene: 4. The CDR3 is 16 amino acids. This chain's CDR3 is CASSLTTSGSTGELFF. DNA for the CDR3: TGCGCCAGCAGCCTCACGACTAGCGGGAGCACCGGGGAGCTGTTTTTT.

Comments on this clonotype: A junction boundary mismatches the germline segment, possibly from a read error. The chain employs TRBV3-1 and TRBJ1-1, with a tentative D call TRBD1 (5 bases). The CDR3 is made up of 15 amino acids. Germline-derived CDR1 and CDR2 are LGHDT and YNNKEL (reference sequence). CDR3 region: CASIQEWQGGTEAFF. In nucleotides, the CDR3 is TGTGCCAGCATCCAAGAGTGGCAGGGTGGCACTGAAGCTTTCTTT.

This clonotype was detected only a few times. The chain uses TRBV7-2 and TRBJ2-1; 9 bases are shared with TRBD2. The ends lost 5 bases at V and 8 bases at J; junction bases unmatched: 7. The CDR3 sequence is 14 residues long. Germline V gene data show CDR1 as SGHTA and CDR2 as FQGNSA. CDR3 sequence (DNA): TGTGCCAGCAGCCGACTAGCGGCAGGCGATGAGCAGTTCTTC. Its translation: CASSRLAAGDEQFF.

This clonotype has only a few counts. This sequence joins TRBV3-1 and TRBJ2-4, with 9 bases fitting TRBD2. CDR1 and CDR2 (germline): LGHDT, YNNKEL (reference sequence). The ends lost 2 bases at V and 14 bases at J; junction bases unmatched: 7. The CDR3 has 13 amino acids. The CDR3 is CASSQLAGRREYF. CDR3 nucleotide sequence: TGTGCCAGCAGCCAACTAGCGGGGCGGCGAGAGTACTTC.

The genes are TRBV20-1 and TRBJ1-6; TRBD1 matches at 10 bases. Trimming cost V 5 bases and J 9 bases; bases outside gene matches: 7. The CDR3 contains 14 residues. From germline, CDR1 is DFQATT and CDR2 SNEGSKA (reference sequence). In nucleotides, the CDR3 is TGCAGTGCTTACGGTGGGACAGGGGCTTCACCCCTCCACTTT. Its translation is CSAYGGTGASPLHF.

This clonotype was seen only a few times. The chain carries TRBV18 and TRBJ1-1; 8 nucleotides line up with TRBD1. Trimming cost V 2 bases and J 5 bases; bases outside gene matches: 10. There are 16 residues in the CDR3. Germline lookup yields CDR1 KGHSH and CDR2 LQKENI. CDR3 sequence reads: CASSPTQTGVTTEAFF. The DNA of the CDR3 is TGTGCCAGCTCACCAACTCAGACAGGGGTTACGACTGAAGCTTTCTTT.

At least ten counts were recorded for this clonotype. V is TRBV4-2 and J is TRBJ2-1; D is perhaps TRBD1 (6 bases). Germline assignment: CDR1 LGHNA and CDR2 YNFKEQ. V dropped 2 bases and J dropped 0 bases, with 11 bases sitting between them. This CDR3 has 16 residues. The CDR3 loop is CASSQPDRSSYNEQFF. The CDR3 DNA is TGTGCCAGCAGCCAACCAGACAGGAGCTCCTACAATGAGCAGTTCTTC.